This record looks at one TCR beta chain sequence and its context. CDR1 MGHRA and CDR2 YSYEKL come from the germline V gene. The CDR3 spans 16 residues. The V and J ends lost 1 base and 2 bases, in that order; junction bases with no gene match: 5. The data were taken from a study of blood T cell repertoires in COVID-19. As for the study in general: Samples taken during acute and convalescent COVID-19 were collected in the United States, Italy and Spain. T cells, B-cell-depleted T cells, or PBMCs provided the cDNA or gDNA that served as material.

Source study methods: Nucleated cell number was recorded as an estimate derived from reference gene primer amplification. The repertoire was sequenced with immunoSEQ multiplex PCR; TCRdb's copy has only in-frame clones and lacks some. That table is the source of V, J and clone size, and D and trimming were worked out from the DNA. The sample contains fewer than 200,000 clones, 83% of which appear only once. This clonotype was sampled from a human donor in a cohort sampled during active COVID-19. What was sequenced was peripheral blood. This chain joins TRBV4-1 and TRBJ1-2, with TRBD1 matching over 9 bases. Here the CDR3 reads CASSQGRTGVNYGYTF. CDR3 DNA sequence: TGCGCCAGCAGCCAAGGGCGGACAGGGGTAAACTATGGCTACACCTTC.